This T cell receptor beta chain was obtained from a study of a mutant IDH1 vaccine in newly diagnosed glioma. The table came from immunoSEQ multiplex PCR; TCRdb's copy has only in-frame clones and leaves some out. The profile covers over 9,000 clones, with more than 75% appearing a single time and 5% to 7% taken by the ten largest. Of note for this clone: Its target is unknown.

The time point is: week 5, during vaccination. Vaccinated patients received 300 ug of mutant IDH1 20-mer peptide per dose, with topical imiquimod. The material sequenced was PBMCs, taken from a glioma patient whose treatment included an IDH1 peptide vaccine. The receptor was derived from a woman in her thirties or forties with glioma. Some clones in this sample may be carry-over from other donors' samples.

CDR3 amino acids: CASKQGALANEKLFF. Here the CDR3 DNA reads TGTGCCAGTAAACAGGGGGCTTTGGCTAATGAAAAACTGTTTTTT. The rearrangement joins TRBV19 to TRBJ1-4; 9 bases are a match to TRBD1. The V gene end was trimmed by 7 bases and the J gene end by 3 bases; junction bases not matched to a gene: 6. The length of the CDR3 is 15 residues. CDR1 LNHDA and CDR2 SQIVND come from the germline V gene (reference sequence).